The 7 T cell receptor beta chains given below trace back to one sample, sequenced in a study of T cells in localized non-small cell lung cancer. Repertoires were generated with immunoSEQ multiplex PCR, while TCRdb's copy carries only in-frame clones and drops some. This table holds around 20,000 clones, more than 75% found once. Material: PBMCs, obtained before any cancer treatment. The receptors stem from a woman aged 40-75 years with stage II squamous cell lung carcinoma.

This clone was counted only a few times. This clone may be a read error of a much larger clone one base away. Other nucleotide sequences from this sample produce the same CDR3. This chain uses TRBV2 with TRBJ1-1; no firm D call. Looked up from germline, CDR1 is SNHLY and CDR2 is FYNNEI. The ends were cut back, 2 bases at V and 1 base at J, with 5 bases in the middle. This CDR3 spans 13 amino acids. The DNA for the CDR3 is TGTGCCAGCAGTGAATTAGAGAACACTGAAGCTTTCTTT. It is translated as CASSELENTEAFF.

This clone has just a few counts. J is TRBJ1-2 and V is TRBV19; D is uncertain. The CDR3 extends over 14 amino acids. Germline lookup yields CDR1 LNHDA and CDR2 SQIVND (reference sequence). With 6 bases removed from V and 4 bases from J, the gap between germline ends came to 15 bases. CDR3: CASRREKGVYGYTF. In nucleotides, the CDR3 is TGTGCCAGTAGGCGGGAGAAGGGTGTCTATGGCTACACCTTC.

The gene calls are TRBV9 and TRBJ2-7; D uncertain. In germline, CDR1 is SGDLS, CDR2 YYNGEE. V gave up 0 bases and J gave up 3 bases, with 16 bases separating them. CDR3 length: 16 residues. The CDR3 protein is CASSVDGDTPSYEQYF. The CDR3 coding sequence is TGTGCCAGCAGCGTAGATGGGGATACCCCTAGCTACGAGCAGTACTTC. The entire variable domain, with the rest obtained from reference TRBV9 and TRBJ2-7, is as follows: DSGVTQTPKHLITATGQRVTLRCSPRSGDLSVYWYQQSLDQGLQFLIQYYNGEERAKGNILERFSAQQFPDLHSELNLSSLELGDSALYFCASSVDGDTPSYEQYFGPGTRLTVT.

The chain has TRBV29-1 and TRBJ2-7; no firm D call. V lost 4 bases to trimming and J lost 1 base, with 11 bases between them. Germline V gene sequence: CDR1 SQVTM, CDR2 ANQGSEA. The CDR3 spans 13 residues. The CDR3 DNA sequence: TGCAGCGTTGCTCTAGACCGTTCCTACGAGCAGTACTTC. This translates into CSVALDRSYEQYF.

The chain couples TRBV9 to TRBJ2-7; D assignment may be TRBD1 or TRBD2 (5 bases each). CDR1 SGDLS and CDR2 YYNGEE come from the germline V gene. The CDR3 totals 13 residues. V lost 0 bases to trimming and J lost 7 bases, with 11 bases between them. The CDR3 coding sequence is TGTGCCAGCAGCGTAGAGGGTTGGGGGGAGCAGTACTTC. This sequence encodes CASSVEGWGEQYF.

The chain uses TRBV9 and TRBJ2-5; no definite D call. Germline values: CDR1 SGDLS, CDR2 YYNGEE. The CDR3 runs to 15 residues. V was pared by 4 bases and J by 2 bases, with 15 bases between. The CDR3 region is CASSPPLGRQETQYF. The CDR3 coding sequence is TGTGCCAGCAGCCCCCCCCTAGGGCGACAAGAGACCCAGTACTTC. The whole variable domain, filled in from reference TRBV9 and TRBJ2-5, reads DSGVTQTPKHLITATGQRVTLRCSPRSGDLSVYWYQQSLDQGLQFLIQYYNGEERAKGNILERFSAQQFPDLHSELNLSSLELGDSALYFCASSPPLGRQETQYFGPGTRLLVL.

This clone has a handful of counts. Here the CDR3 reads CASSSTAGGGNQETQYF. CDR3 bases: TGTGCCAGCAGCTCCACGGCGGGAGGCGGGAACCAAGAGACCCAGTACTTC. The chain joins TRBV13 to TRBJ2-5; 8 bases map to TRBD2. Germline CDR1 PRHDT, CDR2 FYEKMQ (reference sequence). The junction had 10 bases not matched to a gene; V was cut back by 4 bases and J by 0 bases. The CDR3 is made up of 17 amino acids.